This is a list of T cell receptor beta chains from one sample in a study of blood T cell repertoires in COVID-19. The method was immunoSEQ multiplex PCR; TCRdb's version includes in-frame clones alone and lacks a portion of them. The data show about 300,000 clones, over 75% seen once. Sequenced input: PBMCs or T cells enriched from blood (not recorded which). The source is a man younger than 45 who had recovered from COVID-19. Each CDR3 is given with its conserved first and last residue. A D gene is named only where the DNA matches it firmly. Clone size is not always given. Where it is, it says once, few, many or a class for expanded clones.

cdr3_nt cdr3_aa d_call j_call clone_size v_call
TGTGCCAGCAGTCCTAATTACCGGGACAGGGCTGGCTACACCTTC CASSPNYRDRAGYTF TRBD1 TRBJ1-2 NA TRBV27
TGTGCCAGCTCCCTGGGAAGGGGTGAAGGCTACACCTTC CASSLGRGEGYTF NA TRBJ1-2 NA TRBV18
TGTGCCAGCAGCGATCGGGCACGGAGGCAATCTAACTATGGCTACACCTTC CASSDRARRQSNYGYTF NA TRBJ1-2 NA TRBV11-2
TGTGCCAGTAGCCTTTTGGCGGGGACCGGGGAGCTGTTTTTT CASSLLAGTGELFF NA TRBJ2-2 NA TRBV19
TGTGCCAGCAGCTTAGGCTTAGATATCGGCGAGCAGTACTTC CASSLGLDIGEQYF NA TRBJ2-7 NA TRBV7-9
TGCGCCAGCAGCTTGGCTCCTAGCGGGTCCCAAGAGACCCAGTACTTC CASSLAPSGSQETQYF TRBD2 TRBJ2-5 NA TRBV5-1
TGTGCCAGCTCAGAAGGGGTTCCCCCCAATCAGCCCCAGCATTTT CASSEGVPPNQPQHF NA TRBJ1-5 NA TRBV18
TGTGCCACCAGCAGAGAACTAATTAGGAATCAGCCCCAGCATTTT CATSRELIRNQPQHF NA TRBJ1-5 NA TRBV15
TGTGCCAGCAGTCGGAGGGCCCGGCGTGACGGCTACACCTTC CASSRRARRDGYTF NA TRBJ1-2 NA TRBV28
TGCGCCAGCAGCTCGATACAGGGTGCCCCAGATACGCAGTATTTT CASSSIQGAPDTQYF NA TRBJ2-3 NA TRBV5-1
TGTGCCAGCAGTACCCCTACGGGCGGATACCAGTCACTAACCGAGGGTAATGAAAAACTGTTTTTT CASSTPTGGYQSLTEGNEKLFF NA TRBJ1-4 few TRBV28
TGTGCCAGCCCGACAGGGGGGGAGATTATAGCCAAAAACATTCAGTACTTC CASPTGGEIIAKNIQYF NA TRBJ2-4 NA TRBV21-1
TGTGCCAGCAGTGAATGGGGCAGGACTGAAGCTTTCTTT CASSEWGRTEAFF NA TRBJ1-1 NA TRBV2
TGTGCCAGCAAGGCCTTTCGGGACACTGAAGCTTTCTTT CASKAFRDTEAFF NA TRBJ1-1 few TRBV2
TGTGCCAGTAGTATAGAAGGGGGCAACGATTCACCCCTCCACTTT CASSIEGGNDSPLHF TRBD1 TRBJ1-6 NA TRBV19
TGTGCCAGCAGCTTTAGACAGAGTCCCTACAATGAGCAGTTCTTC CASSFRQSPYNEQFF NA TRBJ2-1 NA TRBV5-8
TGTGCCACCAGCAGAGGGAGGACAGGGACGGCCGAAGCTTTCTTT CATSRGRTGTAEAFF TRBD1 TRBJ1-1 NA TRBV15